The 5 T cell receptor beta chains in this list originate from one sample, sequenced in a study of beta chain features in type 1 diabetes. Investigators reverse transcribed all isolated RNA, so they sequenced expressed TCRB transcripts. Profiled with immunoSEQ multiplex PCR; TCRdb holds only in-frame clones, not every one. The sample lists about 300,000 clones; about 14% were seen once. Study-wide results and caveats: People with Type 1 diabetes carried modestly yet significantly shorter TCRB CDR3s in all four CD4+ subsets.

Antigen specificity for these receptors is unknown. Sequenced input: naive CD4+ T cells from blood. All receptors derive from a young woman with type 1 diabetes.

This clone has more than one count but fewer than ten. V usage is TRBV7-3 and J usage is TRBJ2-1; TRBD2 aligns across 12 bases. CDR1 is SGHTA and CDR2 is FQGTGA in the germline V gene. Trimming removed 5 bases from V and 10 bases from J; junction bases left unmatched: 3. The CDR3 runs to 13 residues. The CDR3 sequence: CASSPGTSGEQFF. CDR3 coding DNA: TGTGCCAGCAGCCCCGGGACTAGCGGGGAGCAGTTCTTC. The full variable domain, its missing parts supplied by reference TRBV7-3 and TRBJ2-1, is GAGVSQTPSNKVTEKGKYVELRCDPISGHTALYWYRQSLGQGPEFLIYFQGTGAADDSGLPNDRFFAVRPEGSVSTLKIQRTERGDSAVYLCASSPGTSGEQFFGPGTRLTVL.

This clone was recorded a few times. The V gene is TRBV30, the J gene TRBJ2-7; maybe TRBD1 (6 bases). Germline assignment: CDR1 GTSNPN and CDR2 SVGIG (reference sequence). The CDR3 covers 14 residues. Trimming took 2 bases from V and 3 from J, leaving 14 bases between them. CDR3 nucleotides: TGTGCCTGGAGTTTACAGGGACCGGGCTACGAGCAGTACTTC. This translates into CAWSLQGPGYEQYF.

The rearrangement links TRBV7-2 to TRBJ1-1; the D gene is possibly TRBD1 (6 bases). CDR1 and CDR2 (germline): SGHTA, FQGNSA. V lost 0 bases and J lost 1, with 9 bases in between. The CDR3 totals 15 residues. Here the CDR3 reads CASSLAGTPNTEAFF. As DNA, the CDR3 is TGTGCCAGCAGCTTAGCCGGGACACCGAACACTGAAGCTTTCTTT.

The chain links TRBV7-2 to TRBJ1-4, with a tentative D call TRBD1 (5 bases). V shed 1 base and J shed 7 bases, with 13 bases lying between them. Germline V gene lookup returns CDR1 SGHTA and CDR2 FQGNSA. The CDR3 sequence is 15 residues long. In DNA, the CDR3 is TGTGCCAGCAGCTTAGTGCGGGGCGCAGGTGAAAAACTGTTTTTT. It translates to CASSLVRGAGEKLFF.

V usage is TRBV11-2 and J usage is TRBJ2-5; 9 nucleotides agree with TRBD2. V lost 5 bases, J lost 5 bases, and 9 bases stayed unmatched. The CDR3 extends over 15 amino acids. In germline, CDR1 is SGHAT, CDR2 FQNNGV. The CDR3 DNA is TGTGCCAGCAGCCCGGGACTAGCACCCTGGGAGACCCAGTACTTC. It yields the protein CASSPGLAPWETQYF.